Listed here are 27 T cell receptor beta chains from one sample, sequenced in a study of T cell responses to AZD1222 COVID-19 vaccine. Measured with immunoSEQ multiplex PCR; TCRdb has only the in-frame clones, and not every one. The data hold 130,000 to 150,000 clones, with roughly 87% observed a single time. The sequences come from peripheral blood, collected 28 days after the second AZD1222 dose. The source of these receptors is an adult who received the AZD1222 COVID-19 vaccine.

The chain uses TRBV3-1 (or the pseudogene TRBV3-2) and TRBJ1-1; D gene unclear. Trimming removed 4 bases at V and 2 bases at J, with 11 bases between. CDR1 is LGHDT and CDR2 is YNNKEL in the germline V gene (reference sequence). The CDR3 loop spans 14 amino acids. As DNA, the CDR3 is TGTGCCAGCAGCCCGACCGGGCAAAACACTGAAGCTTTCTTT. It encodes CASSPTGQNTEAFF.

The rearrangement joins TRBV6-5 to TRBJ1-5, with D possibly matching TRBD1 (6 bases). V was clipped by 0 bases and J by 4 bases, with 10 bases between them. The germline V gene encodes CDR1 MNHEY and CDR2 SVGAGI. This CDR3 comprises 15 residues. In DNA, the CDR3 is TGTGCCAGCAGTTACTCGAGCCAGGGGAATCAGCCCCAGCATTTT. Translation gives CASSYSSQGNQPQHF.

The chain joins TRBV7-9 to TRBJ1-6; D may be TRBD1 (6 bases). Trimming took 1 base from V and 0 from J, leaving 13 bases between them. CDR1 and CDR2 from the germline V gene are SEHNR and FQNEAQ (reference sequence). This CDR3 comprises 18 residues. The CDR3 DNA reads TGTGCCAGCAGCTTAGTTCCGGACAGCTACTCCTATAATTCACCCCTCCACTTT. Its protein is CASSLVPDSYSYNSPLHF.

The genes are TRBV6-2 or TRBV6-3 and TRBJ2-3, with 7 nucleotides matching TRBD2. CDR3 length equals 18 residues. Looked up from germline, CDR1 is MNHEY and CDR2 is SVGEGT. V gave up 4 bases and J gave up 0 bases; unmatched junction bases: 13. CDR3 sequence: CASSSLLRDYPSTDTQYF. The CDR3 bases are TGTGCCAGCAGTTCCTTACTCCGGGACTACCCTAGCACAGATACGCAGTATTTT.

The rearrangement links TRBV7-9 to TRBJ1-1, with D tentatively TRBD1 (6 bases). Germline CDR1 SEHNR, CDR2 FQNEAQ (reference sequence). V was clipped by 9 bases and J by 4 bases, with 15 bases between them. The CDR3 length is 13 residues. The CDR3 loop is CASYRESGTEAFF. The CDR3 DNA reads as TGTGCCAGTTACAGGGAGTCGGGCACTGAAGCTTTCTTT.

This rearrangement joins TRBV18 to TRBJ2-5, with TRBD2 matching 7 bases. V was pared by 9 bases and J by 1 base, with 5 bases of the junction left unmatched. CDR1 is KGHSH, CDR2 LQKENI, per germline. The CDR3 runs to 13 residues. The CDR3 bases are TGTGCCAGTCTCTCTAGCGGCCAAGAGACCCAGTACTTC. Amino acid sequence: CASLSSGQETQYF.

The chain has TRBV19 and TRBJ2-5, with D possibly being TRBD1 or TRBD2 (6 bases each). The J call is uncertain, as TRBJ2-7 better fits the DNA end. This CDR3 has 14 amino acids. Germline V gene data show CDR1 as LNHDA and CDR2 as SQIVND (reference sequence). This CDR3 reads CASSIGGGAYEQYF. Here the CDR3 DNA reads TGTGCCAGTAGTATCGGGGGCGGTGCCTACGAGCAGTACTTC.

This rearrangement joins TRBV5-1 to TRBJ2-7, with 7 bases fitting TRBD1. The CDR3 is 16 amino acids. Trimming removed 0 bases from V and 5 bases from J; junction bases left unmatched: 11. CDR1 is SGHRS and CDR2 is YFSETQ in the germline V gene. The CDR3 loop is CASSLAFDRVRDEQYF. Here the CDR3 DNA reads TGCGCCAGCAGCTTGGCGTTTGACAGGGTTCGGGACGAGCAGTACTTC.

The rearrangement joins TRBV11-2 to TRBJ2-3; D call uncertain. This CDR3 contains 15 residues. Germline CDR1 and CDR2: SGHAT and FQNNGV. V dropped 7 bases and J dropped 2 bases, with 16 bases sitting between them. CDR3 nucleotides: TGTGCCAGCACTTACTCAAGGGTCAACACAGATACGCAGTATTTT. This encodes CASTYSRVNTDTQYF.

The V gene is TRBV6-5, the J gene TRBJ2-7; the match to TRBD1 covers 10 bases. V dropped 6 bases and J dropped 2; count of bases not matched to a gene: 7. The germline V gene encodes CDR1 MNHEY and CDR2 SVGAGI. This CDR3 region has 15 residues. In DNA, the CDR3 is TGTGCCAGCAGATTGGACAGGGGGGCTCCCTACGAGCAGTACTTC. Encoded protein: CASRLDRGAPYEQYF.

This clone was counted a single time. This chain connects TRBV6-6 to TRBJ2-7, with D tentatively TRBD1 (6 bases). V was cut by 6 bases and J by 2 bases, with 32 bases left in between. CDR1 is MNHNY, CDR2 SVGAGI, per germline (reference sequence). This CDR3 region has 20 residues. CDR3 in amino acids: CASSARAPVPSTGKAYEQYF. The CDR3 DNA sequence: TGTGCCAGCAGCGCCCGGGCCCCCGTCCCCTCCACAGGGAAGGCCTACGAGCAGTACTTC.

This chain links TRBV11-3 with TRBJ2-1; TRBD2 agrees at 8 bases. The V gene's germline CDR1 is SGHNT and CDR2 YENEEA. This CDR3 has 15 amino acids. Trimming took 1 base from V and 6 from J; bases not matched to a gene: 5. The CDR3 DNA sequence: TGTGCCAGCAGCTTAGTAGCGGGATCGGGCAATGAGCAGTTCTTC. Translation: CASSLVAGSGNEQFF. Using reference TRBV11-3 and TRBJ2-1 for the parts outside the CDR3, the full variable domain is EAGVVQSPRYKIIEKKQPVAFWCNPISGHNTLYWYLQNLGQGPELLIRYENEEAVDDSQLPKDRFSAERLKGVDSTLKIQPAELGDSAVYLCASSLVAGSGNEQFFGPGTRLTVL.

V is TRBV7-6 and J is TRBJ1-6, with D possibly matching TRBD1 (6 bases). Trimming cost V 1 base and J 6 bases, with 13 bases left between them. CDR3 length: 16 amino acids. Germline V CDR1 and CDR2: SGHVS, FNYEAQ. As DNA, the CDR3 is TGTGCCAGCAGCTTAGGGCCGACAGGTGGTAATTCACCCCTCCACTTT. It specifies CASSLGPTGGNSPLHF.

The V call is TRBV30, the J call TRBJ1-1, with a possible D match to TRBD1 (5 bases). The V gene's germline CDR1 is GTSNPN and CDR2 SVGIG (reference sequence). This CDR3 region has 11 residues. The V gene lost 5 bases and the J gene lost 5 bases, with 9 bases spanning the gap. The CDR3, as DNA: TGTGCCTGGCAGCGGGGGACTGAAGCTTTCTTT. This sequence encodes CAWQRGTEAFF.

The rearrangement joins TRBV5-1 to TRBJ2-5, with 9 nucleotides matching TRBD1. CDR1 and CDR2 (germline): SGHRS, YFSETQ. This CDR3 has 15 residues. The V segment lost 3 bases and the J segment 1 base; nucleotides outside the gene matches: 4. The CDR3 DNA is TGCGCCAGCAGCTCGGGACAGGGCATCCAAGAGACCCAGTACTTC. Translated: CASSSGQGIQETQYF.

The chain is built from TRBV27 and TRBJ2-7, with 7 nucleotides matching TRBD1. The CDR3 length is 16 residues. The germline CDR1 and CDR2 sequences are MNHEY and SMNVEV (reference sequence). V lost 5 bases, J lost 4 bases, and 14 bases stayed unmatched. The CDR3 DNA reads TGTGCCAGCAGTCCCCACTACAGGGGAACGGGGTACGAGCAGTACTTC. This translates into CASSPHYRGTGYEQYF.

Relative to its sample, this clone is medium-sized (0.01 to 0.1%). The V gene is TRBV18, the J gene TRBJ2-7, with no clear D. The CDR3 loop spans 13 amino acids. In germline, CDR1 is KGHSH, CDR2 LQKENI. Trimming removed 2 bases at V and 12 bases at J, with 17 bases between. DNA for the CDR3: TGTGCCAGCTCACCAGGGAACGACGACCGCACGTACTTC. Translated, it gives CASSPGNDDRTYF.

The chain recombines TRBV5-4 with TRBJ1-2, with D tentatively TRBD1 (6 bases). The germline V and J ends were trimmed by 4 bases and 5 bases, with 12 bases remaining between them. Looked up from germline, CDR1 is SGHNT and CDR2 is YYREEE (reference sequence). CDR3 length equals 13 residues. CDR3 bases: TGTGCCAGCAGCCCCGACAGGAATTATGGCTACACCTTC. Translated, it gives CASSPDRNYGYTF. Filled out from reference TRBV5-4 and TRBJ1-2, the complete variable domain reads ETGVTQSPTHLIKTRGQQVTLRCSSQSGHNTVSWYQQALGQGPQFIFQYYREEENGRGNFPPRFSGLQFPNYSSELNVNALELDDSALYLCASSPDRNYGYTFGSGTRLTVV.

This clone was detected a few times. J is TRBJ1-6 and V is TRBV7-9; D is ambiguous. Germline V CDR1 and CDR2: SEHNR, FQNEAQ (reference sequence). Trimming cost V 5 bases and J 3 bases, with 11 bases left between them. The CDR3 is made up of 15 amino acids. CDR3 protein: CASSRDGYYNSPLHF. CDR3 bases: TGTGCCAGCAGCCGTGATGGCTACTATAATTCACCCCTCCACTTT.

CDR3 nucleotide sequence: TGTGCCAGCAGCGTCAGACCCCGTACTAACTATGGCTACACCTTC. Its translation: CASSVRPRTNYGYTF. This sequence joins TRBV5-8 and TRBJ1-2; D unclear. The CDR3 spans 15 residues. CDR1 is SGHTS and CDR2 is YDEGEE in the germline V gene. V was trimmed by 4 bases and J by 0 bases, leaving 13 bases between them.

V and J are TRBV27 and TRBJ1-5; TRBD1 matches 8 bases. Germline CDR1 is MNHEY and CDR2 is SMNVEV (reference sequence). V lost 4 bases to trimming and J lost 3 bases; unmatched junction nucleotides: 5. This CDR3 has 15 amino acids. Here the CDR3 reads CASSSGQGLNQPQHF. In DNA, the CDR3 is TGTGCCAGCAGTTCCGGACAGGGCCTCAATCAGCCCCAGCATTTT.

This clone was counted once. The rearrangement links TRBV5-1 to TRBJ2-3; possible D gene TRBD2, 6 bases. The CDR3 contains 14 residues. Trimming cost V 4 bases and J 3 bases, with 12 bases left between them. Germline V gene lookup returns CDR1 SGHRS and CDR2 YFSETQ. The CDR3 coding sequence is TGCGCCAGCAGCGGTCCGGAGGGAACAGATACGCAGTATTTT. It yields the protein CASSGPEGTDTQYF. The variable domain in full, with the rest retrieved from reference TRBV5-1 and TRBJ2-3, is KAGVTQTPRYLIKTRGQQVTLSCSPISGHRSVSWYQQTPGQGLQFLFEYFSETQRNKGNFPGRFSGRQFSNSRSEMNVSTLELGDSALYLCASSGPEGTDTQYFGPGTRLTVL.

The gene calls are TRBV4-3 and TRBJ2-5; 9 bases match TRBD2. The CDR3 totals 17 residues. CDR1 LGHNA and CDR2 YSLEER come from the germline V gene. J lost 0 bases, V lost 0 bases, and 5 bases had no gene match. The CDR3 spells CASSQEYSGSYQETQYF. The CDR3 coding sequence is TGCGCCAGCAGCCAAGAATATAGCGGGAGTTACCAAGAGACCCAGTACTTC.

The V call is TRBV27, the J call TRBJ2-7; D gene uncertain. The V and J ends lost 4 bases and 5 bases respectively, with 6 bases between them. The germline V gene encodes CDR1 MNHEY and CDR2 SMNVEV (reference sequence). The CDR3 consists of 11 residues. CDR3 region: CASSSGHEQYF. The CDR3 bases are TGTGCCAGCAGTTCCGGCCACGAGCAGTACTTC.

This rearrangement joins TRBV5-1 to TRBJ2-7; 8 bases fit TRBD1. Trimming took 8 bases from V and 6 from J; bases not matched to a gene: 10. Per germline, CDR1 SGHRS and CDR2 YFSETQ. This CDR3 spans 13 amino acids. The CDR3 DNA reads TGCGCCAGTACCGGACAGGGCAGTTCCGAGCAGTACTTC. As protein: CASTGQGSSEQYF.

The V and J genes are TRBV6-5 and TRBJ1-4; no clear D gene. Germline V gene data show CDR1 as MNHEY and CDR2 as SVGAGI. This CDR3 contains 14 residues. Trimming left V 8 bases short and J 1 base short, with 11 bases between. CDR3 protein: CASALDLTNEKLFF. CDR3 nucleotide sequence: TGTGCCAGCGCCCTTGACTTAACTAATGAAAAACTGTTTTTT.

The chain combines TRBV11-2 with TRBJ2-7; 10 bases are a match to TRBD1. The CDR3 extends over 16 amino acids. Germline V CDR1 and CDR2: SGHAT, FQNNGV. The trim removed 5 bases at V and 3 bases at J, leaving 10 bases unmatched. The CDR3 DNA follows: TGTGCCAGCAGCCGTCTCCGGGACAGGGGCCTCTACGAGCAGTACTTC. Translation gives CASSRLRDRGLYEQYF.